A single TCR beta chain is shown here with its context. TCRdb re-called the 5' RACE reads; every CDR3 protein appears as one record, without DNA. This sample's clone table lists about 460,000 distinct CDR3 sequences. The V gene's germline CDR1 is SGHRS and CDR2 YFSETQ. The CDR3 runs to 17 residues. This sample stems from a study of T cells expressing NK-cell markers. The sequence was collected from a woman aged 45 to 65 in good health. V and J are TRBV5-1 and TRBJ2-3; the TRBD2 assignment by TCRdb is unverifiable without DNA. The sequenced sample consisted of blood T cells: a sorted CD56 or NKG2C T cell subset, CD4+ or CD8+ T cells, or bulk PBMC T cells (not recorded which). The CDR3 reads CASSWGLAGGPADTQYF.